The 21 T cell receptor beta chains listed next were all sequenced from one sample in a study of cytomegalovirus exposure and HLA in healthy donors. Clones were sequenced by immunoSEQ multiplex PCR, and TCRdb holds only the in-frame ones, with some missing. This table holds some 170,000 clones, roughly 86% found once. Sequencing was performed on PBMCs. These receptors were taken from a man aged 25 to 45 in good health and CMV-seropositive.

This chain uses TRBV6-5 with TRBJ2-2; either TRBD1 or TRBD2 may supply D (5 bases each). This CDR3 region has 15 residues. CDR1 MNHEY and CDR2 SVGAGI come from the germline V gene. V shed 2 bases and J shed 8 bases, with 15 bases lying between them. This CDR3 is CASSYTHGGSGELFF. The CDR3 bases are TGTGCCAGCAGTTACACCCATGGGGGTTCGGGGGAGCTGTTTTTT.

The CDR3 loop reads CASSQRNEGAFF. In DNA form, the CDR3 reads TGTGCCAGCAGTCAACGCAATGAAGGAGCTTTCTTT. The chain employs TRBV27 and TRBJ1-1; D unclear. The CDR3 sequence is 12 residues long. Trimming took 5 bases from V and 10 from J, leaving 14 bases between them. Germline loops: CDR1 MNHEY, CDR2 SMNVEV (reference sequence).

The gene calls are TRBV7-2 and TRBJ1-6; D not resolved. V lost 2 bases and J 0 bases, leaving 5 bases between the germline ends. Germline-derived CDR1 and CDR2 are SGHTA and FQGNSA. CDR3 length: 15 amino acids. The CDR3 DNA sequence: TGTGCCAGCAGCTTATCGAGCTCCTATAATTCACCCCTCCACTTT. This codes for CASSLSSSYNSPLHF.

The chain couples TRBV2 to TRBJ2-2; D possibly corresponds to TRBD1 (6 bases). The CDR3 spans 14 residues. CDR1 is SNHLY, CDR2 FYNNEI, per germline. V was trimmed by 6 bases and J by 1 base, leaving 9 bases between them. The CDR3 coding sequence is TGTGCCAGCAGGAACAGGGAGAACACCGGGGAGCTGTTTTTT. Its translation is CASRNRENTGELFF.

This clone was seen once. The chain couples TRBV27 to TRBJ2-3; 13 positions match TRBD2. The CDR3 length is 16 residues. The germline CDR1 and CDR2 sequences are MNHEY and SMNVEV (reference sequence). With 6 bases clipped from V and 4 bases from J, the junction kept 7 bases outside the gene matches. The CDR3 spells CASRRTSGGLADTQYF. CDR3 nucleotides: TGTGCCAGCAGGCGGACTAGCGGGGGCCTAGCAGATACGCAGTATTTT.

This clone has only one observation. The chain recombines TRBV4-1 with TRBJ2-1; 7 bases line up with TRBD2. CDR1 and CDR2 (germline): MGHRA, YSYEKL. J was trimmed by 1 base and V by 6 bases; bases with no gene match: 9. The CDR3 spans 16 residues. CDR3 sequence (DNA): TGCGCCAGCAGGAACGACGGGGGGATGTCCTACAATGAGCAGTTCTTC. Translated, it gives CASRNDGGMSYNEQFF.

This rearrangement joins TRBV12-5 to TRBJ2-3; 10 nucleotides line up with TRBD2. The length of the CDR3 is 17 residues. The V segment lost 2 bases and the J segment 2 bases; nucleotides outside the gene matches: 7. Per the germline V gene, CDR1 is LGHNT and CDR2 is FRNRAP. In nucleotides, the CDR3 is TGTGCTAGTGGTTTGAGTTTAGCGGGGGGCCTCACAGATACGCAGTATTTT. This translates into CASGLSLAGGLTDTQYF.

The chain uses TRBV9 and TRBJ2-3; 7 nucleotides line up with TRBD2. Germline trimming cut 0 bases from V and 4 bases from J; bases unmatched to any gene: 5. Germline-derived CDR1 and CDR2 are SGDLS and YYNGEE. The CDR3 length is 15 residues. The CDR3 loop reads CASSVGEGWADTQYF. CDR3 bases: TGTGCCAGCAGCGTAGGGGAGGGTTGGGCAGATACGCAGTATTTT.

The chain is built from TRBV7-9 and TRBJ2-5; 7 positions match TRBD2. Germline trimming cut 0 bases from V and 4 bases from J; bases unmatched to any gene: 5. CDR1 is SEHNR and CDR2 is FQNEAQ in the germline V gene (reference sequence). The CDR3 runs 15 residues. The CDR3, as DNA: TGTGCCAGCAGCTTAGCCTCGGGGGGAAGAGAGACCCAGTACTTC. Translated, it gives CASSLASGGRETQYF.

The J gene is TRBJ2-5, the V gene TRBV27; TRBD2 might be the D (6 bases). Trimming left V 5 bases short and J 5 bases short, with 15 bases between. Germline V gene data show CDR1 as MNHEY and CDR2 as SMNVEV (reference sequence). The CDR3 contains 14 residues. CDR3 sequence reads: CASSSETSRETQYF. In DNA, the CDR3 is TGTGCCAGCAGTAGCGAGACTAGTCGGGAGACCCAGTACTTC.

The chain is built from TRBV9 and TRBJ1-1, with 7 nucleotides matching TRBD1. CDR3 length: 15 residues. With 0 bases clipped from V and 3 bases from J, the junction kept 5 bases outside the gene matches. Germline CDR1 SGDLS, CDR2 YYNGEE. The CDR3 bases are TGTGCCAGCAGCGTAGGGACAGGTAGAGACACTGAAGCTTTCTTT. It translates to CASSVGTGRDTEAFF.

The chain has TRBV7-2 and TRBJ1-2; possibly TRBD1 for D (6 bases). This CDR3 region has 16 residues. V dropped 5 bases and J dropped 0 bases, with 16 bases sitting between them. Germline V gene data show CDR1 as SGHTA and CDR2 as FQGNSA. CDR3 amino acids: CASSLDRTTTNYGYTF. CDR3 sequence (DNA): TGTGCCAGCAGCCTGGACAGAACTACAACTAACTATGGCTACACCTTC.

The chain joins TRBV5-1 to TRBJ2-7, with 8 bases that match TRBD1. The V gene's germline CDR1 is SGHRS and CDR2 YFSETQ. Trimming at V came to 4 bases and at J to 6 bases, leaving 9 bases not matched to a gene. The CDR3 has 14 residues. The CDR3 is CASSTRTGPTEQYF. CDR3 coding DNA: TGCGCCAGCAGCACACGGACAGGGCCGACCGAGCAGTACTTC.

On this clone itself: The junction departs from the called germline gene at one end, perhaps through a read error. V gene TRBV7-9 combines with J gene TRBJ2-7; 9 bases map to TRBD1. Per the germline V gene, CDR1 is SEHNR and CDR2 is FQNEAQ (reference sequence). The CDR3 loop spans 12 amino acids. CDR3 bases: TGTGCCAGCAGCTTGGCCGGGACAGGGCCCCGGTTC. Translation gives CASSLAGTGPRF. Drawing the rest from reference TRBV7-9 and TRBJ2-7, the complete variable domain is DTGVSQNPRHKITKRGQNVTFRCDPISEHNRLYWYRQTLGQGPEFLTYFQNEAQLEKSRLLSDRFSAERPKGSFSTLEIQRTEQGDSAMYLCASSLAGTGPRFGPGTRLTVT.

This chain links TRBV30 with TRBJ2-3; D might be TRBD1 or TRBD2, each matching 5 bases. Germline CDR1 and CDR2: GTSNPN and SVGIG (reference sequence). V lost 4 bases and J lost 5, with 22 bases in between. This CDR3 contains 16 residues. This CDR3 is CAWTPDPVWDRDTQYF. The CDR3 nucleotides are TGTGCCTGGACCCCGGATCCGGTCTGGGACCGAGATACGCAGTATTTT.

The J gene is TRBJ1-5, the V gene TRBV10-3; D not resolved. The V gene's germline CDR1 is ENHRY and CDR2 SYGVKD. V dropped 4 bases and J dropped 1 base, with 8 bases sitting between them. This CDR3 contains 14 residues. Here the CDR3 DNA reads TGTGCCATCAGTGGTAGCAGCAGCAATCAGCCCCAGCATTTT. Protein: CAISGSSSNQPQHF.

The chain joins TRBV27 to TRBJ2-6; no firm D call. V dropped 5 bases and J dropped 3 bases, with 8 bases sitting between them. The CDR3 sequence is 14 residues long. CDR1 and CDR2 from the germline V gene are MNHEY and SMNVEV (reference sequence). CDR3 nucleotides: TGTGCCAGCAGTCCCCAGGTTGGGGCCAACGTCCTGACTTTC. This encodes CASSPQVGANVLTF.

V usage is TRBV7-2 and J usage is TRBJ1-4; D remains ambiguous. The V gene lost 1 base and the J gene lost 8 bases, with 14 bases spanning the gap. The CDR3 consists of 15 residues. CDR1 is SGHTA and CDR2 is FQGNSA in the germline V gene. The CDR3: CASSLVAGPGEKLFF. CDR3 bases: TGTGCCAGCAGCTTAGTAGCAGGCCCGGGAGAAAAACTGTTTTTT.

The DNA for the CDR3 is TGTGCCAGCTCACCGGGCACAGATACGCAGTATTTT. Its translation: CASSPGTDTQYF. This chain connects TRBV18 to TRBJ2-3; D remains ambiguous. V gave up 3 bases and J gave up 1 base, with 2 bases separating them. The CDR3 is made up of 12 amino acids. Germline CDR1 KGHSH, CDR2 LQKENI.

The chain carries TRBV27 and TRBJ2-7; no clear D gene. Trimming took 3 bases from V and 2 from J, leaving 11 bases between them. Germline-derived CDR1 and CDR2 are MNHEY and SMNVEV (reference sequence). This CDR3 is built from 14 residues. The CDR3 DNA reads TGTGCCAGCAGTTTCCTGGGCGGTACCTACGAGCAGTACTTC. This encodes CASSFLGGTYEQYF.

A note on this clone: Other DNA sequences in the sample encode the same CDR3. The chain uses TRBV5-1 and TRBJ2-2; D perhaps matches TRBD1 (6 bases). The CDR3 is 16 amino acids. V dropped 5 bases and J dropped 4 bases, with 18 bases sitting between them. Germline V gene lookup returns CDR1 SGHRS and CDR2 YFSETQ. In nucleotides, the CDR3 is TGCGCCAGCAGTTTAAGAACAGGGTATGGCACCGGGGAGCTGTTTTTT. Protein product: CASSLRTGYGTGELFF.